Listed here are 8 T cell receptor beta chains from one sample, sequenced in a study of long-term antiretroviral therapy in people with HIV. Investigators performed immunoSEQ version v3.0 at survey level. The assay was immunoSEQ multiplex PCR, and TCRdb's table has in-frame clones only and misses some. Among about 24,000 clones listed, more than 65% were seen once. Here the sequenced sample was unsorted PBMCs, taken 4.4 years after starting antiretroviral therapy. The receptor set was obtained from a man aged 25-45 years with HIV.

The rearrangement links TRBV5-1 to TRBJ2-1, with 9 bases matching TRBD2. The germline V gene has CDR1 SGHRS and CDR2 YFSETQ. The CDR3 sequence is 15 residues long. The V gene end was trimmed by 6 bases and the J gene end by 5 bases; junction bases not matched to a gene: 9. CDR3 loop: CASTLLAGVHNEQFF. CDR3 coding DNA: TGCGCCAGCACATTATTAGCGGGAGTCCACAATGAGCAGTTCTTC.

This chain connects TRBV11-2 to TRBJ2-1; D remains unclear. V lost 1 base to trimming and J lost 0 bases, with 7 bases between them. CDR3 length: 15 amino acids. Germline CDR1 reads SGHAT; CDR2 reads FQNNGV. In DNA form, the CDR3 reads TGTGCCAGCAGCTTAGGACCGAGCTCCTACAATGAGCAGTTCTTC. Protein product: CASSLGPSSYNEQFF.

The genes are TRBV6-4 and TRBJ2-1, with TRBD1 matching 12 bases. This CDR3 is built from 16 residues. Germline-derived CDR1 and CDR2 are MRHNA and SNTAGT. The J segment lost 7 bases and the V segment lost 2 bases, leaving 6 bases of the junction unmatched. CDR3 protein: CASSDTGDRGHNEQFF. CDR3 nucleotides: TGTGCCAGCAGTGACACGGGGGACAGGGGGCATAATGAGCAGTTCTTC.

The chain has TRBV7-9 and TRBJ2-2; no clear D. The CDR3 is 12 residues long. CDR1 and CDR2 from the germline V gene are SEHNR and FQNEAQ (reference sequence). The V and J ends lost 5 bases and 7 bases respectively, with 8 bases between them. The CDR3 DNA reads as TGTGCCAGCAGCCCCCAAGACGGGGAGCTGTTTTTT. This translates into CASSPQDGELFF.

The chain employs TRBV7-9 and TRBJ1-1; no firm D call. The CDR3 totals 15 residues. CDR1 and CDR2 from the germline V gene are SEHNR and FQNEAQ (reference sequence). Trimming stripped 4 bases from V and 1 base from J, with 13 bases between. Written as DNA, the CDR3 is TGTGCCAGCAGCTCCCCGAAAGAGAGGAACACTGAAGCTTTCTTT. Its translation: CASSSPKERNTEAFF.

V gene TRBV13 combines with J gene TRBJ2-7, with a weak D call TRBD2 (6 bases). Germline V gene lookup returns CDR1 PRHDT and CDR2 FYEKMQ (reference sequence). This CDR3 comprises 15 residues. Trimming took off 6 bases at V and 5 bases at J, with 20 bases between the two ends. The CDR3 sequence: CASSDPAVRGNEQYF. CDR3 bases: TGTGCCAGCAGTGACCCGGCCGTTCGGGGGAACGAGCAGTACTTC. The full variable domain, completed using reference TRBV13 and TRBJ2-7, is AAGVIQSPRHLIKEKRETATLKCYPIPRHDTVYWYQQGPGQDPQFLISFYEKMQSDKGSIPDRFSAQQFSDYHSELNMSSLELGDSALYFCASSDPAVRGNEQYFGPGTRLTVT.

The rearrangement links TRBV6-5 to TRBJ1-1, with D possibly being TRBD1 (5 bases). The CDR3 contains 14 residues. Germline V gives CDR1 MNHEY, CDR2 SVGAGI. Trimming took off 2 bases at V and 5 bases at J, with 12 bases between the two ends. The chain's CDR3 is CASSYKGGGTEAFF. CDR3 bases: TGTGCCAGCAGTTACAAGGGTGGGGGAACTGAAGCTTTCTTT.

The gene calls are TRBV27 and TRBJ2-1, with 8 bases fitting TRBD2. With V trimmed by 2 bases and J by 5 bases, 2 bases remained unmatched. Per the germline V gene, CDR1 is MNHEY and CDR2 is SMNVEV (reference sequence). There are 14 residues in the CDR3. This CDR3 reads CASSLLGRDNEQFF. The CDR3 bases are TGTGCCAGCAGTTTACTCGGGAGGGACAATGAGCAGTTCTTC.